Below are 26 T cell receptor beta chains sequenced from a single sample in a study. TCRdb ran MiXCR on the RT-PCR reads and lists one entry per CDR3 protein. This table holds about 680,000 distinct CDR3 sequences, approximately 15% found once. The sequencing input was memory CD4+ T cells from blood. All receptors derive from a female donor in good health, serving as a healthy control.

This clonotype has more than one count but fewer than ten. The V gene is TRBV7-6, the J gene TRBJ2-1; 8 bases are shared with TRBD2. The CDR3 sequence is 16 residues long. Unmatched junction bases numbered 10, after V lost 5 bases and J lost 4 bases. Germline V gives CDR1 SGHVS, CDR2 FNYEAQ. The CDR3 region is CASSPMGASGYNEQFF. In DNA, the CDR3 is TGTGCCAGCAGCCCGATGGGGGCTAGCGGGTACAATGAGCAGTTCTTC.

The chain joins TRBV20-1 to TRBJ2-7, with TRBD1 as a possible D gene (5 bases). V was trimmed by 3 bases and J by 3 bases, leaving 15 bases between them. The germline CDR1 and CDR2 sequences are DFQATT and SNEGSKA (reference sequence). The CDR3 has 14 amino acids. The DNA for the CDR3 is TGCAGTGCTAGTACGCCCAGGGAAAGCTACGAGCAGTACTTC. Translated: CSASTPRESYEQYF.

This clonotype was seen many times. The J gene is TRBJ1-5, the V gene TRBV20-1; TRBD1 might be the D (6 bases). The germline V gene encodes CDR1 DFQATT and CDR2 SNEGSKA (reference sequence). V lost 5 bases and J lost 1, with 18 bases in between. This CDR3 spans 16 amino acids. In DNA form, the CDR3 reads TGCAGTGCTCACCGACAGGTCGGTGGGAGCAATCAGCCCCAGCATTTT. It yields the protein CSAHRQVGGSNQPQHF.

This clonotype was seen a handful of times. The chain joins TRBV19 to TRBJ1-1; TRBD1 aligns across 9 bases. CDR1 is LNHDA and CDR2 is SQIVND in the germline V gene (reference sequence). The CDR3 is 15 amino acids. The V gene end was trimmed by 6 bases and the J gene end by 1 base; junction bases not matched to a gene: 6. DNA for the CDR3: TGTGCCAGTAGAAACAGGGGGCTCAGGAACACTGAAGCTTTCTTT. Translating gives CASRNRGLRNTEAFF.

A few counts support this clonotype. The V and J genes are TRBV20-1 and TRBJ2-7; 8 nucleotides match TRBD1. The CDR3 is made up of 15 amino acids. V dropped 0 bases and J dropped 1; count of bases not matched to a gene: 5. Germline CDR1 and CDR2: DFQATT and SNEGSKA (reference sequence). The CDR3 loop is CSARDGGTGSYEQYF. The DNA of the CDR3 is TGCAGTGCTAGAGATGGGGGGACAGGTTCCTACGAGCAGTACTTC.

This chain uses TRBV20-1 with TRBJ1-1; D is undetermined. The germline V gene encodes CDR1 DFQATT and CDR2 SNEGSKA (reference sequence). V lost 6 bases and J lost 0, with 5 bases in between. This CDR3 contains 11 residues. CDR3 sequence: CSARLNTEAFF. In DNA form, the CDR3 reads TGCAGTGCGAGGCTGAACACTGAAGCTTTCTTT.

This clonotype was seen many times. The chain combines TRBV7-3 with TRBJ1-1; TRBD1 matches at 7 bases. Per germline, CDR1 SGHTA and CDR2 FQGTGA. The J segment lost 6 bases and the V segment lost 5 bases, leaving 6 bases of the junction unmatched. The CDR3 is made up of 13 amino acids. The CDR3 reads CASSHDREAEAFF. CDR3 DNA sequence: TGTGCCAGCAGCCACGACAGGGAGGCTGAAGCTTTCTTT.

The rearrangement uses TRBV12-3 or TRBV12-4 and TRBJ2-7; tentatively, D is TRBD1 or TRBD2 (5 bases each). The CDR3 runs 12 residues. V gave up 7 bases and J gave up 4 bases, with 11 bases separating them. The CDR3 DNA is TGTGCCAGCACCCCGGGGCCTTACGAGCAGTACTTC. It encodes CASTPGPYEQYF.

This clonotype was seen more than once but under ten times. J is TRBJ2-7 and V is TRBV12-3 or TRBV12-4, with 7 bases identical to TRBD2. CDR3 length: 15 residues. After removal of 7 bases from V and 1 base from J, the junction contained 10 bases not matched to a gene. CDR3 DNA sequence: TGTGCCAGCACCCATTGGGGGGGATTTTCCTACGAGCAGTACTTC. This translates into CASTHWGGFSYEQYF.

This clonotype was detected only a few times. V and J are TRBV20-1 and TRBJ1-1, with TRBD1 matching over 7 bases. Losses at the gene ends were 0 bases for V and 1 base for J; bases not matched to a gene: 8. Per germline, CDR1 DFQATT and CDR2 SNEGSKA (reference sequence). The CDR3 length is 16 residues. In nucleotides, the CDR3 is TGCAGTGCTAGAGAGAGTGGGGACAGCCAGAACACTGAAGCTTTCTTT. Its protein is CSARESGDSQNTEAFF.

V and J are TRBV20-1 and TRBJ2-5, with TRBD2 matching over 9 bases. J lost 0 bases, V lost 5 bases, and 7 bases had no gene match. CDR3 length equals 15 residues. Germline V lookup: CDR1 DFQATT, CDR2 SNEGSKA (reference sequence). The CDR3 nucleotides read TGCAGTGCTGGCGGTAGCGGGGGACACCAAGAGACCCAGTACTTC. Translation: CSAGGSGGHQETQYF.

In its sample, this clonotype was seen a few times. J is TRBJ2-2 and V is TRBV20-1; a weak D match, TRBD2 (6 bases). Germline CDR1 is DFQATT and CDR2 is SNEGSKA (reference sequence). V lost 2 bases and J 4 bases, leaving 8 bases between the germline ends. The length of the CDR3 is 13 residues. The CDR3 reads CSARKTSTGELFF. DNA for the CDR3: TGCAGTGCTAGAAAGACTAGCACCGGGGAGCTGTTTTTT.

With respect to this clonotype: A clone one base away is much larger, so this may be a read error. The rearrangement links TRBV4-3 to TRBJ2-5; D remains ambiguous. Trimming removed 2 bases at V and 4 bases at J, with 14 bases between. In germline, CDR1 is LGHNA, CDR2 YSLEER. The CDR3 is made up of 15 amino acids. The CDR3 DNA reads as TGCGCCAGCAGCCAAAGCAGCAAGGGCGGAGAGACCCAGTACTTC. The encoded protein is CASSQSSKGGETQYF.

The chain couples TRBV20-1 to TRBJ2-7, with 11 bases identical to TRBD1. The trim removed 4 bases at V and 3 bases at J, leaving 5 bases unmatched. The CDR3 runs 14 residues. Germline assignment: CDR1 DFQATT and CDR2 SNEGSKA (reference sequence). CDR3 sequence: CSAIRDRGFYEQYF. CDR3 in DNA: TGCAGTGCTATCCGGGACAGGGGGTTCTACGAGCAGTACTTC.

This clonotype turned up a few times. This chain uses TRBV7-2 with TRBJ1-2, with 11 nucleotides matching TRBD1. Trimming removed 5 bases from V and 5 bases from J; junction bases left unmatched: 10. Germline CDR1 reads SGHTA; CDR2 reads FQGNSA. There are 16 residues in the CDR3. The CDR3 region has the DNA TGTGCCAGCAGCCCCCATGGACAGGGGGCAGGTTATGGCTACACCTTC. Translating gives CASSPHGQGAGYGYTF.

The DNA of the CDR3 is TGTGCCAGCACGTGGGGCGGGAGGGCTGATACGCAGTATTTT. Translating it yields CASTWGGRADTQYF. The chain couples TRBV28 to TRBJ2-3, with 9 positions matching TRBD2. This CDR3 has 14 residues. J was trimmed by 6 bases and V by 7 bases; bases with no gene match: 8. Germline CDR1 reads MDHEN; CDR2 reads SYDVKM.

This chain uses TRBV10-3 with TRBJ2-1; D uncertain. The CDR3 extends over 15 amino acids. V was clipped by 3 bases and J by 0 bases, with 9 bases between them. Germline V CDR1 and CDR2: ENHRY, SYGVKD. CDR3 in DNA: TGTGCCATCAGTGATAATGGATACTCCTACAATGAGCAGTTCTTC. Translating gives CAISDNGYSYNEQFF.

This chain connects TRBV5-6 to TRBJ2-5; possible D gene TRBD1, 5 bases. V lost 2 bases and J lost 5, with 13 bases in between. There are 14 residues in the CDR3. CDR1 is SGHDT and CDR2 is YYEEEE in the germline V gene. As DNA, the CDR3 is TGTGCCAGCAGCTTCCCACAGGCACCGGAGACCCAGTACTTC. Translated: CASSFPQAPETQYF.

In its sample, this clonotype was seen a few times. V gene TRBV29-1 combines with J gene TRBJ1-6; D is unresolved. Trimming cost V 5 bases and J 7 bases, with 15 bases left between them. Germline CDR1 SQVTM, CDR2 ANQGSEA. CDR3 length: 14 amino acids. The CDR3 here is CSVRLDWLNSPLHF. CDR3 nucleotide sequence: TGCAGCGTTCGCTTGGACTGGCTAAATTCACCCCTCCACTTT.

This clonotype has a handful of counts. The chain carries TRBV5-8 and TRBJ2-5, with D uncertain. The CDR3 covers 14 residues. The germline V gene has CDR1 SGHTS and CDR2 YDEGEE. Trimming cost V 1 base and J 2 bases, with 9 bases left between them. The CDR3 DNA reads TGTGCCAGCAGCTTGTTTCAGAGTCAAGAGACCCAGTACTTC. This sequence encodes CASSLFQSQETQYF.

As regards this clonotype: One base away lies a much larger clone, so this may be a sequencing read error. The CDR3, as DNA: TGTGCCAGCACTCGGACAGGGGGCGCCACCGGGGAGCTGTTTTTT. Its translation: CASTRTGGATGELFF. This sequence joins TRBV7-6 and TRBJ2-2, with TRBD1 matching over 11 bases. Looked up from germline, CDR1 is SGHVS and CDR2 is FNYEAQ. V was pared by 7 bases and J by 4 bases, with 5 bases of the junction left unmatched. The CDR3 length is 15 residues.

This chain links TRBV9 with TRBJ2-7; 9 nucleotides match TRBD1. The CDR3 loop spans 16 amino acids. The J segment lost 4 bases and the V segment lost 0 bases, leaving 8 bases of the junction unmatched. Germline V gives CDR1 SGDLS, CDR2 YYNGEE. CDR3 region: CASSVAAGTGIYEQYF. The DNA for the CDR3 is TGTGCCAGCAGCGTAGCAGCCGGGACAGGGATATACGAGCAGTACTTC.

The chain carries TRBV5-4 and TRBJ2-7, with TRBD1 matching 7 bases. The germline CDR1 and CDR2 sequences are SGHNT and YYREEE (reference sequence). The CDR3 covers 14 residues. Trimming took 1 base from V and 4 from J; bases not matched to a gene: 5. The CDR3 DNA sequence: TGTGCCAGCAGCTTGAATCAGGGGGAGTACGAGCAGTACTTC. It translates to CASSLNQGEYEQYF.

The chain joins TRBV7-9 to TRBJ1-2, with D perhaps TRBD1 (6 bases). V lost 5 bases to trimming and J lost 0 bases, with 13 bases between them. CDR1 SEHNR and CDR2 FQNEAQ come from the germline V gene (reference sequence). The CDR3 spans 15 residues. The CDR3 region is CASSLGTTTNYGYTF. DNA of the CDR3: TGTGCCAGCAGCCTCGGGACAACCACTAACTATGGCTACACCTTC.

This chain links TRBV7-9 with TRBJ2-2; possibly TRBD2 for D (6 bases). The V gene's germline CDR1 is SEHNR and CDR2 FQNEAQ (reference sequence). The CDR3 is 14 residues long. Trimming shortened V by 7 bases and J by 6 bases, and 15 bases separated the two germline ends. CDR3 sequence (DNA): TGTGCCAGCATGCGGGGTCTTATTGCCGGGGAGCTGTTTTTT. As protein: CASMRGLIAGELFF.

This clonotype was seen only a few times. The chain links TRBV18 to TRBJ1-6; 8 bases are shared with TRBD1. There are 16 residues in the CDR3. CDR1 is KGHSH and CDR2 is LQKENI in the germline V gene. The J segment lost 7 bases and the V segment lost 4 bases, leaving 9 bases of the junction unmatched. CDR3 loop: CASSQATGALNSPLHF. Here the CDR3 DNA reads TGTGCCAGCTCACAAGCGACAGGGGCCCTCAATTCACCCCTCCACTTT.